This T cell receptor beta chain was sequenced during a study of a mutant IDH1 vaccine in newly diagnosed glioma. Background on the study: With temozolomide cycles, or 4-6 weeks after radiotherapy alone, vaccination was started. Mean patient age was around 40 years; about 62% were male and around 38% female.

To note about this clone: What it binds is not known.

The time point denotes: week 35, safety follow-up. What each vaccine dose contained was 300 ug of mutant IDH1 20-mer peptide, accompanied by topical imiquimod. Method: immunoSEQ multiplex PCR; TCRdb's copy keeps in-frame clones and lacks some. The sample lists roughly 54,000 clones; approximately 80% were seen once. CDR3 size: 14 residues. CDR1 and CDR2 (germline): SEHNR, FQNEAQ (reference sequence). V was trimmed by 1 base and J by 8 bases, leaving 14 bases between them. This specimen was PBMCs, taken from a glioma patient whose treatment included an IDH1 peptide vaccine. This receptor was obtained from a woman between 18 and 29 years old with glioma. The gene calls are TRBV7-9 and TRBJ1-2; no definite D call. Written as DNA, the CDR3 is TGTGCCAGCAGCTTAGAAGGTGGGATGGCCGGCTACACCTTC. It is translated as CASSLEGGMAGYTF.